The rows below give T cell receptor beta chains drawn from one sample of a study of blood T cells in healthy people across ages. TCRdb redid the calling of the 5' RACE reads with MiXCR, one entry per CDR3 protein. This repertoire shows more than 650,000 distinct CDR3 sequences, about 55% found once; its top ten account for around 41%. The sample taken for sequencing was blood. All receptors derive from a man older than 75 in good health. The CDR3 runs from the conserved cysteine through the conserved F or W.

v_call: TRBV7-2
cdr3_aa: CASSTNSGRTWGNNEQFF

v_call: TRBV7-8
cdr3_aa: CASSLQGADYGYTF

v_call: TRBV7-2
cdr3_aa: CASSLIGATNYGYTF

v_call: TRBV7-3
cdr3_aa: CASSLTGEGYTF

v_call: TRBV29-1
cdr3_aa: CSVPASGRAGNEQFF

v_call: TRBV28
cdr3_aa: CASSQVGDIQYF

v_call: TRBV7-2
cdr3_aa: CASSLAWGSNQPQHF

v_call: TRBV6-9
cdr3_aa: CARVSGSPETQYF

v_call: TRBV6-1
cdr3_aa: CASSETGTQHF

v_call: TRBV6-1
cdr3_aa: CASSQTGEQFF